This is a list of T cell receptor beta chains from one sample in a study of cytomegalovirus exposure and HLA in healthy donors. Libraries were prepared by immunoSEQ multiplex PCR; TCRdb keeps only in-frame clonotypes and omits some of them. Here the sample spans some 120,000 clones, around 85% being singletons. The sample was PBMCs. These TCRs come from a woman aged 25 to 39 in good health and CMV-seropositive. The CDR3 runs from the conserved cysteine through the conserved F or W. Fields, in order: V gene, clone size, D gene, J gene, CDR3 DNA, CDR3 protein. The D gene is left open where the match is weak. The size of a clone is reported for some rows only, either as once, few or many, or as a class for expanded clones.

>TRBV4-2|.|TRBD1|TRBJ2-7
TGTGCCAGCAGCCTGGGGACAGGGACCTCCTACGAGCAGTACTTC
CASSLGTGTSYEQYF
>TRBV5-6|few|.|TRBJ1-2
TGTGCCAGCAGCTTCGGGGGGGGCTATGGCTACACCTTC
CASSFGGGYGYTF
>TRBV19|few|.|TRBJ1-2
TGTGCCAGTAGTATGACAGCCTCTGGCTACACCTTC
CASSMTASGYTF
>TRBV28|.|TRBD1|TRBJ1-2
TGTGCCAGCAGTTTATCCTTTGACAGGGCCAACGGCTACACCTTC
CASSLSFDRANGYTF
>TRBV27|.|.|TRBJ1-2
TGTGCCAGCAGTTTATCTTCCGACTATGGCTACACCTTC
CASSLSSDYGYTF
>TRBV11-1|.|TRBD2|TRBJ2-3
TGTGCCAGCAGCTTAGCAATTAGCGGGAGCACAGATACGCAGTATTTT
CASSLAISGSTDTQYF
>TRBV6-5|.|.|TRBJ1-5
TGTGCCAGCAGTCCCACTTTGAATCAGCCCCAGCATTTT
CASSPTLNQPQHF
>TRBV7-9|.|.|TRBJ2-7
TGTGCCAGCAGTCAGGGAACCTACGAGCAGTACTTC
CASSQGTYEQYF
>TRBV6-5|.|.|TRBJ2-1
TGTGCCAGCAGTTACTTCGGAGGGGCTAGGGATGAGCAGTTCTTC
CASSYFGGARDEQFF
>TRBV9|.|.|TRBJ2-1
TGTGCCAGCAGCGTAGGCGAGTACAATGAGCAGTTCTTC
CASSVGEYNEQFF
>TRBV9|.|.|TRBJ1-5
TGTGCCAGCAGCGTAGACAGGGGCAATCAGCCCCAGCATTTT
CASSVDRGNQPQHF
>TRBV7-9|.|.|TRBJ1-6
TGTGCCAGCAGCTTAGAGGGGCTTCACAATTCACCCCTCCACTTT
CASSLEGLHNSPLHF
>TRBV6-1|.|TRBD1|TRBJ1-2
TGTGCCAGCAGTGAAGGGGTCCCGGGACAGGGGGGGTATGGCTACACCTTC
CASSEGVPGQGGYGYTF
>TRBV2|.|.|TRBJ2-3
TGTGCCAGCAGTGCGGAGCGACGCACAGATACGCAGTATTTT
CASSAERRTDTQYF
>TRBV16|.|.|TRBJ2-7
TGTGCCAGCAGCCACCTCGAGGGACTTTCCTACGAGCAGTACTTC
CASSHLEGLSYEQYF
>TRBV5-1|.|.|TRBJ2-1
TGCGCCAGCAGCTTGGGGATAGCTGTCAACAATGAGCAGTTCTTC
CASSLGIAVNNEQFF
>TRBV6-1|once|.|TRBJ1-1
TGTGCCAGCGGACAGCGCTTGAACACTGAAGCTTTCTTT
CASGQRLNTEAFF
>TRBV25-1|.|.|TRBJ1-6
TGTGCCAGCACCCTAGCGGGGGCTGATTCACCCCTCCACTTT
CASTLAGADSPLHF
>TRBV5-1|once|TRBD2|TRBJ2-2
TGCGCCAGCAGCTTTAGCGGGAGGGACACCGGGGAGCTGTTTTTT
CASSFSGRDTGELFF
>TRBV5-1|.|TRBD1|TRBJ1-1
TGCGCCAGCAGCTGGGACAGCAGCGCGGGCACTGAAGCTTTCTTT
CASSWDSSAGTEAFF
>TRBV5-1|.|TRBD2|TRBJ2-1
TGCGCCAGCAGCCCCGGTAGCGGGGGCCCTTCCTACAATGAGCAGTTCTTC
CASSPGSGGPSYNEQFF
>TRBV7-8|.|.|TRBJ1-5
TGTGCCAGCAGCTTAGGGCAGAGGGGGAGCAATCAGCCCCAGCATTTT
CASSLGQRGSNQPQHF
>TRBV5-1|.|.|TRBJ2-7
TGCGCCAGCAGCCCCGGTGGGCGGGCCGAGCAGTACTTC
CASSPGGRAEQYF
>TRBV2|.|TRBD2|TRBJ2-1
TGTGCCAGCAACCGGGAGGGTGGCAACAATGAGCAGTTCTTC
CASNREGGNNEQFF
>TRBV14|few|TRBD2|TRBJ2-3
TGTGCCAGCAGCCAAGTAGGACTAGCGTTACACGGGAATACGCAGTATTTT
CASSQVGLALHGNTQYF
>TRBV6-1|.|.|TRBJ1-1
TGTGCCAGCGAGGGGAACACTGAAGCTTTCTTT
CASEGNTEAFF
>TRBV19|.|.|TRBJ2-1
TGTGCCAGTAGTATTGGTGCTGGGGTATCGGGAGAGGGCAATGAGCAGTTCTTC
CASSIGAGVSGEGNEQFF
>TRBV11-2|few|.|TRBJ2-2
TGTGCCAGCAGCAACTTGCGGGGGCCGGGACCCACCGGGGAGCTGTTTTTT
CASSNLRGPGPTGELFF
>TRBV6-5|.|TRBD1|TRBJ2-2
TGTGCCAGCAGTTACACATCCAGGGGGCCTGGGGAGCTGTTTTTT
CASSYTSRGPGELFF
>TRBV5-1|.|.|TRBJ2-5
TGCGCCAGCAGCTTGGGTCAGGGAGGAGAGACCCAGTACTTC
CASSLGQGGETQYF
>TRBV5-8|few|.|TRBJ2-7
TGTGCCAGCAGCTTGACTGGTTACTCCTACGAGCAGTACTTC
CASSLTGYSYEQYF
>TRBV30|.|.|TRBJ2-3
TGTGCCTGGAGCCCCGGACTGAGCACAGATACGCAGTATTTT
CAWSPGLSTDTQYF
>TRBV18|.|.|TRBJ1-2
TGTGCCAGCTCACCGTCAGGGGATGGCTACACCTTC
CASSPSGDGYTF
>TRBV7-9|.|.|TRBJ2-7
TGTGCCAGCAGCTTAAGGAGGTCAACTACCGAGAATGAGCAGTACTTC
CASSLRRSTTENEQYF
>TRBV27|.|TRBD2|TRBJ2-4
TGTGCCAGCAGCTCCGGGACTAGCGGGGGCATTCAGTACTTC
CASSSGTSGGIQYF
>TRBV29-1|.|.|TRBJ1-4
TGCAGCGTTCCCGGACAGTTTGAAGAAAAACTGTTTTTT
CSVPGQFEEKLFF
>TRBV10-2|.|.|TRBJ2-2
TGCGCCAGCGGAAATACGGGTGACGGGGAGCTGTTTTTT
CASGNTGDGELFF
>TRBV6-1|few|.|TRBJ1-4
TGTGCCAGCAGCCCCCAAGGAGGGTTTAATGAAAAACTGTTTTTT
CASSPQGGFNEKLFF
>TRBV10-3|once|.|TRBJ2-3
TGTGCCATCAGTGGGCAACAACCCACAGATACGCAGTATTTT
CAISGQQPTDTQYF
>TRBV5-1|.|.|TRBJ2-5
TGCGCCAGCAGCTTTCAGGTCGAAGAGACCCAGTACTTC
CASSFQVEETQYF
>TRBV13|once|TRBD1|TRBJ2-1
TGTGCCAGCAGCCCCTGGACAGGGAACAATGAGCAGTTCTTC
CASSPWTGNNEQFF
>TRBV18|once|TRBD1|TRBJ2-7
TGTGCCAGCTCACCAGGACAGGGCAGCGAGCAGTACTTC
CASSPGQGSEQYF
>TRBV6-5|.|TRBD1|TRBJ2-7
TGTGCCAGCAGTAACAGGGGCTACGAGCAGTACTTC
CASSNRGYEQYF
>TRBV9|once|TRBD2|TRBJ2-3
TGTGCCAGCAGCGCCCCCGTAGCGGGGGGCCGAGATACGCAGTATTTT
CASSAPVAGGRDTQYF
>TRBV10-1|.|TRBD2|TRBJ2-1
TGCGCCAGCAGTGGGGCGGGAGGCTACAATGAGCAGTTCTTC
CASSGAGGYNEQFF
>TRBV5-1|.|TRBD1|TRBJ2-7
TGCGCCAGCAGCTTAAGAACAGGGGCCGAGCAGTACTTC
CASSLRTGAEQYF